In its sample, the clone carrying this T cell receptor (beta chain) was seen once. Original processing methods: Amplification from reference gene primers served as the basis for estimated nucleated cell counts. Some clones are missing from TCRdb's copy, which holds only in-frame ones; the method was immunoSEQ multiplex PCR. Clone size and the V and J calls come from that table; the DNA yielded D and trimming. The repertoire includes 140,000 or so clones, around nine tenths of them detected once, and 8% to 9% sits in the top ten. This sample was taken from a study of blood T cell repertoires in COVID-19. Per the germline V gene, CDR1 is SGDLS and CDR2 is YYNGEE. Losses at the gene ends were 2 bases for V and 3 bases for J; bases not matched to a gene: 13. The CDR3 length is 18 residues.

The sequenced sample consisted of peripheral blood. The chain has TRBV9 and TRBJ2-1, with TRBD2 identical over 8 bases. The TCR comes from a woman aged 50 to 60 with active or convalescent COVID-19. CDR3 in amino acids: CASSVGDTGGRRYNEQFF. CDR3 sequence (DNA): TGTGCCAGCAGCGTCGGTGATACGGGAGGGCGGCGCTACAATGAGCAGTTCTTC.